This TCR beta chain was captured in a study of OX40 agonist ivuxolimab in advanced cancers. Study-level findings and limits: Mean expanded clone counts were higher in CD8+ than CD4+ T cells.

As regards this clone: Its antigen remains unidentified.

The study sampled blood at baseline, cycle 4 day 1, and cycle 7 day 1. Generated by immunoSEQ multiplex PCR, the TCRdb table keeps only in-frame clones and is missing some. The repertoire includes some 58,000 clones, 70% to 90% of them detected once, and about an eighth sits in the top ten. The sequence was obtained from an adult with an advanced solid tumor such as melanoma, head and neck, liver or kidney cancer. The input for sequencing was CD4+ or CD8+ T cells sorted from blood, taken in a trial of the OX40 agonist ivuxolimab.

The CDR3 sequence is CASRDRILSNQPQHF. The CDR3 DNA follows: TGTGCCAGCAGGGACAGAATACTTAGCAATCAGCCCCAGCATTTT. This rearrangement joins TRBV2 to TRBJ1-5, with D possibly being TRBD1 (6 bases). This CDR3 comprises 15 residues. The germline V gene has CDR1 SNHLY and CDR2 FYNNEI. Trimming pared 6 bases from V and 0 bases from J, leaving 12 bases between.